This passage covers 24 T cell receptor beta chains from one sample sequenced in a study of vaccination effects on CD4 cells after COVID-19. Only in-frame clones appear in the TCRdb table, and some are missing; sequencing was by immunoSEQ multiplex PCR. Seen here are tens of thousands of clones, 70% to 90% observed once, and the top ten hold around 1.3%. Peptide-pool stimulation followed by sequencing identified expanded antigen-specific CD4+ clonotypes in the ViraFEST assay. It was after approximately 10 days of culture that CD4+ T cells were isolated. Everyone in the study got two shots of either the BNT162b2 or mRNA-1273 vaccine. Their cognate antigens are unknown. Sequencing used CD4+ T cells from PBMCs cultured with HCoV-229E spike peptides, obtained after COVID-19 vaccination. The receptors originated from a human donor who received a COVID-19 vaccine.

The chain links TRBV6-5 to TRBJ2-7; D gene uncertain. The CDR3 spans 12 residues. V lost 7 bases and J lost 12, with 19 bases in between. Germline V gene sequence: CDR1 MNHEY, CDR2 SVGAGI. In DNA form, the CDR3 reads TGTGCCAGCAATAGACGGTGCGTGGGTTGGTACGTC. It yields the protein CASNRRCVGWYV.

This sequence joins TRBV19 and TRBJ2-2; D is unclear. This CDR3 is 15 amino acids long. V was cut by 8 bases and J by 2 bases, with 15 bases left in between. Germline loops: CDR1 LNHDA, CDR2 SQIVND (reference sequence). The CDR3 is CASGPPDLNTGELFF. CDR3 nucleotides: TGTGCCAGTGGTCCCCCGGACCTCAACACCGGGGAGCTGTTTTTT. The full variable domain, with the rest looked up from reference TRBV19 and TRBJ2-2, is DGGITQSPKYLFRKEGQNVTLSCEQNLNHDAMYWYRQDPGQGLRLIYYSQIVNDFQKGDIAEGYSVSREKKESFPLTVTSAQKNPTAFYLCASGPPDLNTGELFFGEGSRLTVL.

This clone was seen only a few times. The rearrangement joins TRBV6-1 to TRBJ1-2, with 9 bases fitting TRBD1. Germline V lookup: CDR1 MNHNS, CDR2 SASEGT. This CDR3 spans 16 amino acids. Losses at the gene ends were 4 bases for V and 6 bases for J; bases not matched to a gene: 12. CDR3 in DNA: TGTGCCAGCAGTGTCAGAACCGGGACAGGGTTGCATGGCTACACCTTC. The encoded protein is CASSVRTGTGLHGYTF.

The J gene is TRBJ2-4, the V gene TRBV12-5; the D gene could be TRBD1 or TRBD2 (5 bases each). With 6 bases removed from V and 3 bases from J, the gap between germline ends came to 15 bases. The CDR3 spans 15 residues. Germline loops: CDR1 LGHNT, CDR2 FRNRAP. CDR3 DNA: TGTGCTAGTGGCCCCGGGACCACGTACAAAAACATTCAGTACTTC. Amino acid sequence: CASGPGTTYKNIQYF.

This sequence joins TRBV3-1 (or the pseudogene TRBV3-2) and TRBJ2-5; 9 bases align to TRBD2. From germline, CDR1 is LGHDT and CDR2 YNNKEL (reference sequence). V trimming: 1 base; J trimming: 5 bases; junction bases outside the gene matches: 5. The CDR3 loop spans 15 amino acids. The CDR3 DNA is TGTGCCAGCAGCCAAGTATCAAGCGGGAGGGAGACCCAGTACTTC. This codes for CASSQVSSGRETQYF.

This clone occurred a few times. The CDR3 loop is CASSRLTGGQETQYF. In DNA, the CDR3 is TGCGCCAGCAGTCGCCTGACAGGGGGTCAGGAGACCCAGTACTTC. The genes are TRBV5-1 and TRBJ2-5, with 9 bases aligning to TRBD1. V lost 5 bases to trimming and J lost 5 bases; unmatched junction nucleotides: 10. CDR1 and CDR2 from the germline V gene are SGHRS and YFSETQ. This CDR3 comprises 15 residues.

This clone was detected once. The chain uses TRBV25-1 and TRBJ1-1; 12 bases are shared with TRBD1. Trimming at V came to 3 bases and at J to 11 bases, leaving 10 bases not matched to a gene. This CDR3 comprises 15 residues. Germline CDR1 is MGHDK and CDR2 is SYGVNS. CDR3 amino acids: CASSDSGTGGFGAFF. In DNA form, the CDR3 reads TGTGCCAGCAGTGATTCCGGGACAGGGGGCTTCGGGGCTTTCTTT.

This chain connects TRBV15 to TRBJ2-7; 8 positions agree with TRBD1. The CDR3 contains 15 residues. J gave up 0 bases and V 3 bases, and 4 bases lay outside the gene matches. Per the germline V gene, CDR1 is LNHNV and CDR2 is YYDKDF (reference sequence). For the CDR3, the DNA is TGTGCCACCAGCAGGACAGGGGCGAGCTCCTACGAGCAGTACGTC. It is translated as CATSRTGASSYEQYV.

The chain couples TRBV12-3 or TRBV12-4 to TRBJ1-2; D unclear. The length of the CDR3 is 13 residues. Trimming cost V 5 bases and J 0 bases, with 7 bases left between them. CDR3 amino acids: CASSPRANYGYTF. In nucleotides, the CDR3 is TGTGCCAGCAGTCCTAGAGCTAACTATGGCTACACCTTC.

The rearrangement joins TRBV5-1 to TRBJ1-2, with D uncertain. The ends were cut back, 4 bases at V and 3 bases at J, with 13 bases in the middle. Germline loops: CDR1 SGHRS, CDR2 YFSETQ. The CDR3 length is 14 residues. CDR3 region: CASSNRPTDYGYTF. Here the CDR3 DNA reads TGCGCCAGCAGCAACCGACCGACCGACTATGGCTACACCTTC.

This rearrangement joins TRBV10-2 to TRBJ1-1; D remains ambiguous. V was clipped by 1 base and J by 5 bases, with 8 bases between them. In germline, CDR1 is WSHSY, CDR2 SAAADI. CDR3 length: 13 amino acids. The CDR3 spells CASSEFGATEAFF. The DNA of the CDR3 is TGCGCCAGCAGTGAGTTCGGTGCTACTGAAGCTTTCTTT.

The chain is built from TRBV5-1 and TRBJ1-6, with D unresolved. The V end was cut by 1 base, the J end by 9 bases, with 8 bases between. The CDR3 consists of 13 residues. Germline V lookup: CDR1 SGHRS, CDR2 YFSETQ. CDR3 DNA: TGCGCCAGCAGCTTGCAGGACCTTTCACCCCTCCACTTT. This codes for CASSLQDLSPLHF.

The V call is TRBV15, the J call TRBJ1-2, with D uncertain. Germline V gene lookup returns CDR1 LNHNV and CDR2 YYDKDF (reference sequence). V shed 6 bases and J shed 3 bases, with 14 bases lying between them. This CDR3 has 14 residues. CDR3 residues: CATRPGRGDYGYTF. CDR3 sequence (DNA): TGTGCCACCAGGCCCGGGCGGGGTGACTATGGCTACACCTTC.

The chain is built from TRBV6-5 and TRBJ1-1; perhaps TRBD1 as D (5 bases). Trimming cost V 6 bases and J 9 bases, with 11 bases left between them. Germline V gene data show CDR1 as MNHEY and CDR2 as SVGAGI. This CDR3 is built from 11 residues. The CDR3 loop is CASRTPGQAFF. The DNA for the CDR3 is TGTGCCAGCAGAACGCCAGGGCAAGCTTTCTTT.

This clone occurred a few times. Other DNA sequences within the sample encode an identical CDR3. The chain recombines TRBV18 with TRBJ1-1; D might be TRBD1 (5 bases). The CDR3 has 14 residues. With 1 base removed from V and 1 base from J, the gap between germline ends came to 7 bases. CDR1 and CDR2 from the germline V gene are KGHSH and LQKENI. The CDR3 protein is CASSPQGSNTEAFF. CDR3 coding DNA: TGTGCCAGCTCACCACAGGGGTCGAACACTGAAGCTTTCTTT.

This chain links TRBV11-2 with TRBJ2-6; a possible D gene is TRBD2 (7 bases). The germline gives CDR1 SGHAT, CDR2 FQNNGV. Between the trimmed V and J ends, which lost 5 bases and 1 base, there was a span of 21 bases. The CDR3 spans 19 residues. CDR3 nucleotides: TGTGCCAGCAGCGGAGGAATCGGGGGGCGAATGTCTGGGGCCAACGTCCTGACTTTC. Translating it yields CASSGGIGGRMSGANVLTF. Combining the CDR3 with reference TRBV11-2 and TRBJ2-6 gives the whole variable domain EAGVAQSPRYKIIEKRQSVAFWCNPISGHATLYWYQQILGQGPKLLIQFQNNGVVDDSQLPKDRFSAERLKGVDSTLKIQPAKLEDSAVYLCASSGGIGGRMSGANVLTFGAGSRLTVL.

This rearrangement joins TRBV6-5 to TRBJ1-5; the D is unclear. From germline, CDR1 is MNHEY and CDR2 SVGAGI. CDR3 length: 14 residues. Trimming removed 8 bases from V and 3 bases from J, with 14 bases in between. Here the CDR3 reads CASRIQDSNQPQHF. In DNA, the CDR3 is TGTGCCAGCCGGATCCAAGATTCCAATCAGCCCCAGCATTTT.

The chain employs TRBV5-1 and TRBJ1-1; D gene uncertain. Between the trimmed V and J ends, which lost 0 bases and 3 bases, there was a span of 6 bases. This CDR3 region has 13 residues. The V gene's germline CDR1 is SGHRS and CDR2 YFSETQ. The CDR3, as DNA: TGCGCCAGCAGCTTGGTAGGTTACACTGAAGCTTTCTTT. It codes for CASSLVGYTEAFF.

V and J are TRBV15 and TRBJ2-1; no reliable D call. The germline CDR1 and CDR2 sequences are LNHNV and YYDKDF (reference sequence). The CDR3 contains 18 residues. V shed 0 bases and J shed 0 bases, with 15 bases lying between them. This chain's CDR3 is CATSRERRLLSSYNEQFF. The DNA for the CDR3 is TGTGCCACCAGCAGAGAAAGGAGACTCTTGAGCTCCTACAATGAGCAGTTCTTC.

This sequence joins TRBV2 and TRBJ2-3; D uncertain. V was pared by 2 bases and J by 2 bases, with 5 bases between. The CDR3 covers 13 residues. Per the germline V gene, CDR1 is SNHLY and CDR2 is FYNNEI. The CDR3: CASSEKTTDTQYF. The DNA for the CDR3 is TGTGCCAGCAGTGAAAAAACCACAGATACGCAGTATTTT.

The chain carries TRBV19 and TRBJ1-2; 8 nucleotides agree with TRBD1. This CDR3 contains 14 residues. The ends lost 5 bases at V and 1 base at J; junction bases unmatched: 3. In germline, CDR1 is LNHDA, CDR2 SQIVND (reference sequence). The CDR3 DNA reads TGTGCCAGTAGTTCAACAGGGGGTAACTATGGCTACACCTTC. It translates to CASSSTGGNYGYTF. The whole variable domain, filled in from reference TRBV19 and TRBJ1-2, reads DGGITQSPKYLFRKEGQNVTLSCEQNLNHDAMYWYRQDPGQGLRLIYYSQIVNDFQKGDIAEGYSVSREKKESFPLTVTSAQKNPTAFYLCASSSTGGNYGYTFGSGTRLTVV.

The chain employs TRBV6-5 and TRBJ2-5; 8 nucleotides align to TRBD2. The V and J ends lost 5 bases and 4 bases, in that order; junction bases with no gene match: 3. In germline, CDR1 is MNHEY, CDR2 SVGAGI. This CDR3 is built from 13 residues. The CDR3: CASSRSGAETQYF. The CDR3, as DNA: TGTGCCAGCAGTCGTAGCGGGGCAGAGACCCAGTACTTC.

The rearrangement joins TRBV27 to TRBJ1-4, with 8 bases matching TRBD1. With 4 bases clipped from V and 8 bases from J, the junction kept 3 bases outside the gene matches. The germline CDR1 and CDR2 sequences are MNHEY and SMNVEV (reference sequence). The CDR3 runs 13 residues. The CDR3 DNA is TGTGCCAGCAGTTCGCAGGGGGCCGAAAAACTGTTTTTT. It is translated as CASSSQGAEKLFF.

The V call is TRBV5-8, the J call TRBJ2-3; TRBD2 aligns across 15 bases. With V trimmed by 8 bases and J by 6 bases, 10 bases remained unmatched. The germline V gene has CDR1 SGHTS and CDR2 YDEGEE. This CDR3 has 16 residues. Here the CDR3 reads CASPGLAGGPVDTQYF. The CDR3 DNA reads as TGTGCCAGTCCCGGACTAGCGGGGGGGCCGGTGGATACGCAGTATTTT.